These 15 T cell receptor beta chains came from one sample sequenced in a study of CD8 T cells in ankylosing spondylitis. TCRdb itself ran the 5' RACE reads through MiXCR, one entry per CDR3 protein. Counted here are about 220,000 distinct CDR3 sequences, around 25% occurring once; the ten biggest clones make up about 7%. Sequenced sample: blood, either unsorted or a sorted T cell fraction (not recorded which). The receptors were gathered from a male donor with ankylosing spondylitis or in good health (not recorded which).

The sample holds many counts of this clonotype. The chain recombines TRBV12-3 or TRBV12-4 with TRBJ1-3; a weak D match, TRBD1 (5 bases). V lost 5 bases to trimming and J lost 0 bases, with 11 bases between them. The CDR3 contains 15 residues. CDR3: CASSLGGFSGNTIYF. CDR3 nucleotide sequence: TGTGCCAGCAGTCTTGGGGGGTTCTCTGGAAACACCATATATTTT.

The rearrangement joins TRBV5-6 to TRBJ2-1, with 9 bases that match TRBD2. The CDR3 covers 16 residues. V lost 1 base and J lost 1; bases outside the gene matches: 3. The V gene's germline CDR1 is SGHDT and CDR2 YYEEEE. DNA of the CDR3: TGTGCCAGCAGCTTGACTGCGGGAGGGTCCTACAATGAGCAGTTCTTC. Protein sequence: CASSLTAGGSYNEQFF.

V usage is TRBV27 and J usage is TRBJ2-7; 9 bases line up with TRBD2. The CDR3 totals 15 residues. Trimming removed 6 bases from V and 6 bases from J; junction bases left unmatched: 12. Per the germline V gene, CDR1 is MNHEY and CDR2 is SMNVEV (reference sequence). The CDR3 loop reads CASRTRSAGGVEQYF. As DNA, the CDR3 is TGTGCCAGCAGAACCCGATCAGCGGGAGGCGTCGAGCAGTACTTC.

This clonotype has ten or more counts. This rearrangement joins TRBV12-3 or TRBV12-4 to TRBJ1-1, with 8 bases fitting TRBD1. The CDR3 extends over 11 amino acids. Trimming removed 6 bases from V and 8 bases from J; junction bases left unmatched: 2. Here the CDR3 reads CASSRTGEAFF. DNA of the CDR3: TGTGCCAGCAGCCGGACAGGGGAAGCTTTCTTT.

This clonotype occurred many times. This sequence joins TRBV4-2 and TRBJ2-4; the match to TRBD2 covers 10 bases. Germline V gene sequence: CDR1 LGHNA, CDR2 YNFKEQ. Germline trimming cut 3 bases from V and 2 bases from J; bases unmatched to any gene: 10. This CDR3 comprises 18 residues. As DNA, the CDR3 is TGTGCCAGCAGCCAGCCAAGCGGGAGGGCCGTAACCAAAAACATTCAGTACTTC. Translated: CASSQPSGRAVTKNIQYF.

This clonotype has a count of ten or more. The V call is TRBV20-1, the J call TRBJ2-2, with 9 bases lining up with TRBD2. V lost 5 bases, J lost 1 base, and 5 bases stayed unmatched. The CDR3 contains 15 residues. CDR1 is DFQATT and CDR2 is SNEGSKA in the germline V gene (reference sequence). Here the CDR3 DNA reads TGCAGTGCTCGTCTAGCGGGAAAGAACACCGGGGAGCTGTTTTTT. It translates to CSARLAGKNTGELFF.

This clonotype was counted ten times or more. The V call is TRBV20-1, the J call TRBJ2-4; tentatively, D is TRBD1 (6 bases). The CDR3 totals 13 residues. Germline V gene data show CDR1 as DFQATT and CDR2 as SNEGSKA (reference sequence). V dropped 6 bases and J dropped 5 bases, with 14 bases sitting between them. The CDR3 bases are TGCAGTGCCCCAGGGGACGGAGAAAACATTCAGTACTTC. Translating gives CSAPGDGENIQYF.

This clonotype was observed at least ten times. The rearrangement uses TRBV12-5 and TRBJ2-7; D gene uncertain. The CDR3 is 14 residues long. Germline values: CDR1 LGHNT, CDR2 FRNRAP. The ends were cut back, 3 bases at V and 0 bases at J, with 9 bases in the middle. The CDR3 DNA sequence: TGTGCTAGTGGTTTTAAACTAACCTCCTACGAGCAGTACTTC. Translated: CASGFKLTSYEQYF.

This clonotype has a count of ten or more. This chain links TRBV6-1 with TRBJ2-1; 7 positions agree with TRBD2. The CDR3 length is 17 residues. Trimming removed 2 bases from V and 0 bases from J; junction bases left unmatched: 7. Germline lookup yields CDR1 MNHNS and CDR2 SASEGT. This CDR3 reads CASSEMTGGISYNEQFF. The CDR3 nucleotides are TGTGCCAGCAGTGAAATGACGGGAGGTATCTCCTACAATGAGCAGTTCTTC.

The J gene is TRBJ2-2, the V gene TRBV5-1; 7 nucleotides match TRBD2. CDR1 and CDR2 (germline): SGHRS, YFSETQ. Trimming cost V 4 bases and J 5 bases; bases outside gene matches: 8. CDR3 length: 15 residues. CDR3 protein: CASSGTISGTGELFF. Written as DNA, the CDR3 is TGCGCCAGCAGCGGAACAATTAGCGGGACCGGGGAGCTGTTTTTT.

The rearrangement uses TRBV29-1 and TRBJ2-1; 8 bases fit TRBD2. Germline V gives CDR1 SQVTM, CDR2 ANQGSEA. The CDR3 runs to 12 residues. Trimming removed 7 bases from V and 9 bases from J; junction bases left unmatched: 8. The CDR3 DNA is TGCAGCGATGACGGACTAGCCGGTGAGCAGTTCTTC. Translating gives CSDDGLAGEQFF.

In its sample, this clonotype was seen once. With a much larger clone just one base away, this may be a read error. V usage is TRBV5-1 and J usage is TRBJ2-3; perhaps D is TRBD1 or TRBD2 (5 bases each). Germline V gene lookup returns CDR1 SGHRS and CDR2 YFSETQ. This CDR3 has 14 amino acids. This chain's CDR3 is CPSSLGVFTDTQYF. The CDR3 DNA sequence: TGCCCCAGCAGCTTGGGGGTCTTCACAGATACGCAGTATTTT.

The chain is built from TRBV6-1 and TRBJ1-3; D is unresolved. This CDR3 region has 14 residues. Between the trimmed V and J ends, which lost 8 bases and 0 bases, there was a span of 11 bases. The V gene's germline CDR1 is MNHNS and CDR2 SASEGT. The CDR3 spells CASGPSSSGNTIYF. The CDR3 DNA follows: TGTGCCAGCGGGCCCTCAAGCTCTGGAAACACCATATATTTT.

In this sample, this clonotype turned up many times. V usage is TRBV7-2 and J usage is TRBJ2-7; 7 bases agree with TRBD1. The CDR3 totals 13 residues. V lost 8 bases and J lost 1; bases outside the gene matches: 5. Per germline, CDR1 SGHTA and CDR2 FQGNSA. Written as DNA, the CDR3 is TGTGCCAGCTTACAGGGGAATTCCTACGAGCAGTACTTC. This translates into CASLQGNSYEQYF.

V gene TRBV4-3 combines with J gene TRBJ2-7, with 7 bases lining up with TRBD1. The length of the CDR3 is 16 residues. Per the germline V gene, CDR1 is LGHNA and CDR2 is YSLEER. V shed 2 bases, J shed 3 bases, and the junction held 10 bases outside the gene matches. Here the CDR3 reads CASSQTGTAKDYEQYF. The CDR3 DNA reads as TGCGCCAGCAGCCAAACCGGGACAGCCAAGGACTACGAGCAGTACTTC.